Below are 32 T cell receptor beta chains sequenced from a single sample in a study of control samples from healthy donors and cancer patients (dated by TCRdb to 2018 to 2020). Library construction relied on the immunoSEQ multiplex PCR assay. TCRdb took this table from immuneACCESS and kept in-frame rearrangements with V and J called. Such tables lack part of the clones; where checked against another copy, unresolved V genes explain under half of the gap, and the rest is unexplained. A total of around 51,000 clones appear in this sample, almost 90% of them only once. The top ten clones comprise just under 40% of the sample. Sequences were obtained from PBMCs. Every receptor here comes from a man aged 45-60 years with head and neck cancer.

For the CDR3, the DNA is TGTGCCAGCAGCTTAGGAACGCAAGGGGGTGCAGATACGCAGTATTTT. Protein product: CASSLGTQGGADTQYF. The genes are TRBV11-3 and TRBJ2-3; possible D gene TRBD1, 6 bases. V lost 1 base to trimming and J lost 4 bases, with 15 bases between them. The CDR3 extends over 16 amino acids. The germline V gene has CDR1 SGHNT and CDR2 YENEEA. The full variable domain, with the rest looked up from reference TRBV11-3 and TRBJ2-3, is EAGVVQSPRYKIIEKKQPVAFWCNPISGHNTLYWYLQNLGQGPELLIRYENEEAVDDSQLPKDRFSAERLKGVDSTLKIQPAELGDSAVYLCASSLGTQGGADTQYFGPGTRLTVL.

This clone occurred a few times. The chain combines TRBV7-3 with TRBJ1-4; 7 bases are a match to TRBD1. The junction had 5 bases not matched to a gene; V was cut back by 0 bases and J by 7 bases. This CDR3 has 15 residues. Germline lookup yields CDR1 SGHTA and CDR2 FQGTGA. CDR3 loop: CASSLTGGTAEKLFF. CDR3 sequence (DNA): TGTGCCAGCAGCTTAACAGGGGGCACGGCTGAAAAACTGTTTTTT.

V gene TRBV7-2 combines with J gene TRBJ2-1, with 7 bases matching TRBD2. The CDR3 loop spans 16 amino acids. V was pared by 3 bases and J by 3 bases, with 8 bases of the junction left unmatched. Looked up from germline, CDR1 is SGHTA and CDR2 is FQGNSA. The CDR3 loop reads CASSFRPGTNYNEQFF. The CDR3 DNA is TGTGCCAGCAGCTTCAGACCCGGGACTAACTACAATGAGCAGTTCTTC.

The chain employs TRBV19 and TRBJ1-2; D uncertain. CDR3 length: 14 residues. Trimming took 10 bases from V and 0 from J, leaving 15 bases between them. Germline loops: CDR1 LNHDA, CDR2 SQIVND (reference sequence). The CDR3 here is CATSSSRANYGYTF. The CDR3 DNA reads as TGTGCCACGTCCTCGTCGAGGGCTAACTATGGCTACACCTTC.

V usage is TRBV12-3 or TRBV12-4 and J usage is TRBJ1-2; D is uncertain. The CDR3 covers 13 residues. The germline V and J ends were trimmed by 7 bases and 1 base, with 10 bases remaining between them. CDR3 in amino acids: CASNIGGNYGYTF. CDR3 DNA: TGTGCCAGCAACATAGGTGGTAACTATGGCTACACCTTC.

The V gene is TRBV4-2, the J gene TRBJ2-5; 9 bases are shared with TRBD2. After removal of 4 bases from V and 1 base from J, the junction contained 4 bases not matched to a gene. Germline CDR1 reads LGHNA; CDR2 reads YNFKEQ. This CDR3 has 15 amino acids. The CDR3 here is CASSPTAGGQETQYF. The CDR3 coding sequence is TGTGCCAGCAGCCCTACAGCGGGGGGCCAAGAGACCCAGTACTTC.

CDR3 DNA sequence: TGTGCCAGCAGCTCGACTAGCGATTACTACGAGCAGTACTTC. As protein: CASSSTSDYYEQYF. The rearrangement uses TRBV7-9 and TRBJ2-7; TRBD2 agrees at 8 bases. Germline V gives CDR1 SEHNR, CDR2 FQNEAQ (reference sequence). V shed 4 bases and J 3 bases; nucleotides not matched to a gene: 5. This CDR3 region has 14 residues.

This chain joins TRBV30 and TRBJ1-5, with unresolved D. This CDR3 region has 14 residues. V lost 1 base and J 1 base, leaving 8 bases between the germline ends. Germline CDR1 is GTSNPN and CDR2 is SVGIG (reference sequence). DNA of the CDR3: TGTGCCTGGAGTGGCGGGTACAGCAATCAGCCCCAGCATTTT. Amino acids: CAWSGGYSNQPQHF.

The chain has TRBV18 and TRBJ1-1, with D perhaps matching TRBD1 (5 bases). The CDR3 extends over 17 amino acids. From germline, CDR1 is KGHSH and CDR2 LQKENI. V was shortened by 2 bases and J by 0 bases, with 16 bases between the two germline ends. The CDR3 region is CASSPGLAGLMNTEAFF. The CDR3 DNA reads as TGTGCCAGCTCACCAGGGTTGGCAGGGCTCATGAACACTGAAGCTTTCTTT.

This rearrangement joins TRBV11-3 to TRBJ2-3, with D perhaps matching TRBD2 (5 bases). Germline lookup yields CDR1 SGHNT and CDR2 YENEEA. V was pared by 3 bases and J by 0 bases, with 16 bases between. This CDR3 has 17 residues. The CDR3 bases are TGTGCCAGCAGCTTTACTCTTGGCGGAGGTAGCACAGATACGCAGTATTTT. The encoded protein is CASSFTLGGGSTDTQYF.

The rearrangement joins TRBV7-9 to TRBJ1-3; D remains ambiguous. Trimming shortened V by 1 base and J by 1 base, and 8 bases separated the two germline ends. This CDR3 is built from 15 residues. Per the germline V gene, CDR1 is SEHNR and CDR2 is FQNEAQ (reference sequence). The CDR3 DNA reads as TGTGCCAGCAGCTTAGGACTTTCATCTGGAAACACCATATATTTT. It yields the protein CASSLGLSSGNTIYF.

This chain uses TRBV28 with TRBJ2-7, with 9 bases aligning to TRBD1. The CDR3 length is 15 residues. Looked up from germline, CDR1 is MDHEN and CDR2 is SYDVKM. Trimming took 6 bases from V and 2 from J; bases not matched to a gene: 8. CDR3 coding DNA: TGTGCCAGCAGGTGGGGGACAGGGCCAACCTACGAGCAGTACTTC. As protein: CASRWGTGPTYEQYF.

The V call is TRBV4-1, the J call TRBJ2-2, with a weak D call TRBD1 (6 bases). Germline-derived CDR1 and CDR2 are MGHRA and YSYEKL. V lost 6 bases, J lost 6 bases, and 8 bases lay in between. The CDR3 has 12 residues. The CDR3 nucleotides are TGCGCCAGCAGGCGGACAGCCGGGGAGCTGTTTTTT. It is translated as CASRRTAGELFF.

CDR3 in DNA: TGTGCCAGCAGCGCCGGGGCCTATGGCTACACCTTC. Its protein is CASSAGAYGYTF. The rearrangement uses TRBV5-8 and TRBJ1-2; D may be TRBD1 (5 bases). Per the germline V gene, CDR1 is SGHTS and CDR2 is YDEGEE. This CDR3 comprises 12 residues. Trimming took 4 bases from V and 4 from J, leaving 8 bases between them.

The chain combines TRBV7-2 with TRBJ2-3; 7 nucleotides agree with TRBD2. This CDR3 contains 14 residues. J was trimmed by 0 bases and V by 5 bases; bases with no gene match: 2. Per the germline V gene, CDR1 is SGHTA and CDR2 is FQGNSA. Here the CDR3 reads CASSPGGSTDTQYF. CDR3 nucleotides: TGTGCCAGCAGCCCCGGGGGGAGCACAGATACGCAGTATTTT.

In its sample, this clone was seen once. The V and J genes are TRBV2 and TRBJ1-1; D not resolved. Germline V gene data show CDR1 as SNHLY and CDR2 as FYNNEI. The V gene lost 11 bases and the J gene lost 0 bases, with 16 bases spanning the gap. This CDR3 contains 14 residues. In DNA, the CDR3 is TGTGCCGCCCACAGTAAAAGGATGAACACTGAAGCTTTCTTT. Translating it yields CAAHSKRMNTEAFF.

This sequence joins TRBV7-3 and TRBJ2-2, with 8 bases aligning to TRBD1. Germline loops: CDR1 SGHTA, CDR2 FQGTGA. The CDR3 has 15 residues. The junction had 8 bases not matched to a gene; V was cut back by 5 bases and J by 6 bases. CDR3 amino acids: CASSPLAGGPGELFF. DNA for the CDR3: TGTGCCAGCAGCCCTCTTGCAGGGGGCCCCGGGGAGCTGTTTTTT.

The V gene is TRBV28, the J gene TRBJ2-7, with no clear D. From germline, CDR1 is MDHEN and CDR2 SYDVKM. The V end lost 7 bases, the J end lost 0 bases, and 16 bases lay between the germline ends. CDR3 length: 15 amino acids. The CDR3 nucleotides read TGTGCCAGCATCCCCGCGGCCGCCGACTCCTACGAGCAGTACTTC. Residues: CASIPAAADSYEQYF. Complete variable domain (other parts from reference TRBV28 and TRBJ2-7): DVKVTQSSRYLVKRTGEKVFLECVQDMDHENMFWYRQDPGLGLRLIYFSYDVKMKEKGDIPEGYSVSREKKERFSLILESASTNQTSMYLCASIPAAADSYEQYFGPGTRLTVT.

The rearrangement uses TRBV6-6 and TRBJ2-3; a weak D match, TRBD2 (6 bases). Looked up from germline, CDR1 is MNHNY and CDR2 is SVGAGI (reference sequence). Between the trimmed V and J ends, which lost 2 bases and 2 bases, there was a span of 8 bases. The CDR3 covers 14 residues. The CDR3 nucleotides read TGTGCCAGCAGTTACCAGCGGGCCACAGATACGCAGTATTTT. This codes for CASSYQRATDTQYF.

V and J are TRBV29-1 and TRBJ2-1; 10 positions match TRBD1. Looked up from germline, CDR1 is SQVTM and CDR2 is ANQGSEA. CDR3 length: 14 amino acids. Germline trimming cut 7 bases from V and 7 bases from J; bases unmatched to any gene: 10. In DNA form, the CDR3 reads TGCAGCGCACCCGTGGGACAGGGGTCTAATGAGCAGTTCTTC. This translates into CSAPVGQGSNEQFF.

The V and J genes are TRBV5-1 and TRBJ2-3; 10 positions match TRBD1. V lost 2 bases, J lost 5 bases, and 8 bases stayed unmatched. The CDR3 totals 16 residues. Per germline, CDR1 SGHRS and CDR2 YFSETQ. CDR3 sequence (DNA): TGCGCCAGCAGCTTCGATCGACAGGGGGCCGGAGATACGCAGTATTTT. This gives the protein CASSFDRQGAGDTQYF.

The V call is TRBV5-4, the J call TRBJ2-3; TRBD2 agrees at 9 bases. CDR3 size: 14 residues. The germline gives CDR1 SGHNT, CDR2 YYREEE (reference sequence). J gave up 6 bases and V 4 bases, and 6 bases lay outside the gene matches. The CDR3, as DNA: TGTGCCAGCAGCCGCGGGGGGGCCGAGGATACGCAGTATTTT. Its protein product is CASSRGGAEDTQYF.

This clone was picked up one time. The rearrangement joins TRBV30 to TRBJ2-7; 10 bases are a match to TRBD1. The trim removed 3 bases at V and 5 bases at J, leaving 7 bases unmatched. This CDR3 region has 14 residues. Germline values: CDR1 GTSNPN, CDR2 SVGIG (reference sequence). The CDR3 DNA reads TGTGCCTGGAGCGTCGACAGGGGGCGCCACGAGCAGTACTTC. Encoded protein: CAWSVDRGRHEQYF.

The chain carries TRBV29-1 and TRBJ2-2, with no clear D. V lost 6 bases and J 7 bases, leaving 9 bases between the germline ends. The CDR3 is 11 amino acids. Per germline, CDR1 SQVTM and CDR2 ANQGSEA. Written as DNA, the CDR3 is TGCAGCGTACGATCTGGCGGGGAGCTGTTTTTT. The encoded protein is CSVRSGGELFF.

The rearrangement uses TRBV19 and TRBJ1-1; maybe TRBD1 (5 bases). The germline gives CDR1 LNHDA, CDR2 SQIVND (reference sequence). This CDR3 contains 15 residues. The V end was cut by 3 bases, the J end by 7 bases, with 18 bases between. The CDR3 here is CASSIGGGRAFEAFF. The CDR3 nucleotides read TGTGCCAGTAGTATTGGTGGCGGCAGGGCGTTTGAAGCTTTCTTT.

The chain uses TRBV7-8 and TRBJ1-5; D not certain. V lost 5 bases, J lost 0 bases, and 11 bases lay in between. CDR3 length: 15 residues. Germline assignment: CDR1 SGHVS and CDR2 FQNEAQ. In DNA form, the CDR3 reads TGTGCCAGCAGCATTGACACCTATAGCAATCAGCCCCAGCATTTT. Translation: CASSIDTYSNQPQHF.

This chain links TRBV10-2 with TRBJ2-7; possibly TRBD1 for D (6 bases). The CDR3 has 14 amino acids. V dropped 6 bases and J dropped 3 bases, with 15 bases sitting between them. Germline values: CDR1 WSHSY, CDR2 SAAADI. The CDR3 spells CASRLGGSNYEQYF. CDR3 coding DNA: TGCGCCAGCAGACTAGGGGGTTCGAACTACGAGCAGTACTTC.

On this clone: One end of the junction varies from germline; a read error may be responsible. The chain employs TRBV15 and TRBJ2-7, with TRBD2 matching 9 bases. This CDR3 is 15 amino acids long. Germline-derived CDR1 and CDR2 are LNHNV and YYDKDF (reference sequence). The CDR3 is CPTSRKRGGVGEQYF. The CDR3 nucleotides read TGTCCCACCAGCAGAAAACGCGGGGGGGTGGGCGAGCAGTACTTC.

The V gene is TRBV3-1 (or the pseudogene TRBV3-2), the J gene TRBJ1-1; 7 bases are shared with TRBD1. Germline V CDR1 and CDR2: LGHDT, YNNKEL (reference sequence). V lost 1 base, J lost 10 bases, and 9 bases stayed unmatched. CDR3 length: 14 residues. The CDR3 reads CASSQADRAGGAFF. CDR3 DNA: TGTGCCAGCAGCCAAGCTGACAGGGCTGGTGGAGCTTTCTTT.

This chain connects TRBV7-6 to TRBJ2-7; 9 nucleotides line up with TRBD1. Germline V CDR1 and CDR2: SGHVS, FNYEAQ. V lost 5 bases to trimming and J lost 2 bases; unmatched junction nucleotides: 7. This CDR3 region has 15 residues. The CDR3 region has the DNA TGTGCCAGCAGCGTTAACAGGGGGCCCCCCTACGAGCAGTACTTC. This encodes CASSVNRGPPYEQYF.

The J gene is TRBJ2-7, the V gene TRBV5-1; the match to TRBD1 covers 8 bases. Per the germline V gene, CDR1 is SGHRS and CDR2 is YFSETQ. The CDR3 runs to 13 residues. V shed 5 bases, J shed 4 bases, and the junction held 5 bases outside the gene matches. This CDR3 is CASRVTGAYEQYF. For the CDR3, the DNA is TGCGCCAGCAGAGTGACAGGGGCATACGAGCAGTACTTC.

The V call is TRBV7-2, the J call TRBJ1-4, with TRBD1 matching 10 bases. The V gene's germline CDR1 is SGHTA and CDR2 FQGNSA. The CDR3 totals 15 residues. With V trimmed by 4 bases and J by 7 bases, 6 bases remained unmatched. The CDR3 DNA reads as TGTGCCAGCAGCTATGCCGGGACAGGGGCTGAAAAACTGTTTTTT. Its protein product is CASSYAGTGAEKLFF.